This TCR beta chain was sequenced for a study of T cells in Graves' hyperthyroidism and ophthalmopathy. Notes on the study in general: The model made its ophthalmopathy prediction, and onset followed a median around 6.9 months later. A model of 13 V-J features distinguished ophthalmopathy from stable hyperthyroidism. Most thyroid-expanded clonotypes above 0.001 were also found in blood.

Researchers took RNA transcripts and amplified the TCR beta CDR3 regions from them. With the HTBI primer set, the TCR CDR3 went through a first round of RT-PCR. From the multiplex PCR reads, TCRdb called clonotypes with MiXCR, one entry per CDR3 protein. The table shows about 700,000 distinct CDR3 sequences, with about 45% occurring only once. Researchers barred patients who had uncontrolled infection, other autoimmune disease, pregnancy or lactation. The germline CDR1 and CDR2 sequences are DFQATT and SNEGSKA (reference sequence). This CDR3 is 14 amino acids long. Trimming took 7 bases from V and 0 from J, leaving 13 bases between them. Points on this clonotype: Its antigen is not identified.

The chain joins TRBV20-1 to TRBJ1-3; no clear D gene. What was sequenced was peripheral blood or thyroid tissue (not recorded which). The source of this sequence is an adult man with Graves' disease, either hyperthyroidism or ophthalmopathy (not recorded which). The DNA for the CDR3 is TGCAGTGATTTCCAGGACCGCTCTGGAAACACCATATATTTT. Translated: CSDFQDRSGNTIYF.